This is a list of T cell receptor beta chains from one sample in a study of shared clonotypes between healthy human individuals. Only in-frame clones appear in the TCRdb table, and some are missing; sequencing was by immunoSEQ multiplex PCR. Of millions of clones detected, about 95% appear once; the ten largest clones hold more than 0.95%. Sequencing was carried out using naive CD8+ T cells sorted from blood. The source of these receptors is a man aged 18 to 35 in good health. Both conserved end residues are part of each CDR3. The D gene is left open where the match is weak. Clone size is stated in some rows and not others, as once, few, many or a class when expanded.

clone size	V gene	J gene	D gene	CDR3 DNA	CDR3 protein
.	TRBV28	TRBJ2-2	.	TGTGCCAGCAGAGGGCGAGACACCTCGAACACCGGGGAGCTGTTTTTT	CASRGRDTSNTGELFF
.	TRBV11-2	TRBJ1-2	.	TGTGCCAGCAGCTTTCCAGGATCTAACTATGGCTACACCTTC	CASSFPGSNYGYTF
.	TRBV2	TRBJ2-7	TRBD1	TGTGCCAGCGTTCCGGGACAGGCATCCTACGAGCAGTACTTC	CASVPGQASYEQYF
once	TRBV9	TRBJ2-1	TRBD2	TGTGCCAGCAGCGCTGCCCTACTAGCGGGCGAGCAGTTCTTC	CASSAALLAGEQFF
.	TRBV28	TRBJ2-7	.	TGTGCCAGCGACTCAGGGGGGGCCTACGAGCAGTACTTC	CASDSGGAYEQYF
.	TRBV4-1	TRBJ1-1	.	TGCGCCAGCAGCCAAGGGACGGGCTGGACTGAAGCTTTCTTT	CASSQGTGWTEAFF
.	TRBV10-3	TRBJ2-3	.	TGTGCCATCAGTGAGGAAGATACGCAGTATTTT	CAISEEDTQYF
.	TRBV6-5	TRBJ2-3	.	TGTGCCAGCAGTTACTCGGGCAGGACCGTCACAGATACGCAGTATTTT	CASSYSGRTVTDTQYF
.	TRBV4-1	TRBJ2-5	TRBD2	TGCGCCAGCAGCCAAGATAGACTAGCGGCGGAGACCCAGTACTTC	CASSQDRLAAETQYF
.	TRBV2	TRBJ2-7	TRBD1	TGTGCCAGCAGCCGGGACAGTACCTCCTACGAGCAGTACTTC	CASSRDSTSYEQYF
.	TRBV12-2	TRBJ2-7	.	TGTGCAAGTCGAGTGACCTACGAGCAGTACTTC	CASRVTYEQYF
.	TRBV6-6	TRBJ2-5	TRBD2	TGTGCCAGCAGTACTAGACTAGCGGGGGGGCAAGAGACCCAGTACTTC	CASSTRLAGGQETQYF
.	TRBV7-9	TRBJ2-1	.	TGTGCCAGCAGCTACGGCAATGAGCAGTTCTTC	CASSYGNEQFF
.	TRBV30	TRBJ2-2	.	TGTGCCTGGAGTGTATGGGCGGGGACGAACACCGGGGAGCTGTTTTTT	CAWSVWAGTNTGELFF
once	TRBV13	TRBJ1-4	.	TGTGCCAGCAGCTTAGGAAGGGCTAATGAAAAACTGTTTTTT	CASSLGRANEKLFF
.	TRBV6-1	TRBJ2-7	TRBD1	TGTGCCAGCAGGGAGGGGACAGGGTTGTACGAGCAGTACTTC	CASREGTGLYEQYF
once	TRBV15	TRBJ2-1	.	TGTGCCACCAGCAGAGAGCTACTAGGCGGGATGGGATACAATGAGCAGTTCTTC	CATSRELLGGMGYNEQFF
.	TRBV11-2	TRBJ2-1	.	TGTGCCAGCAGCTTAAGTTACGGCGAGCAGTTCTTC	CASSLSYGEQFF
.	TRBV28	TRBJ2-1	.	TGTGCCAGCTACCCTGTAGGGCTGTCCCACAATGAGCAGTTCTTC	CASYPVGLSHNEQFF
few	TRBV9	TRBJ2-5	.	TGTGCCAGCAGCGTAGATGGGCTGGAAGAGACCCAGTACTTC	CASSVDGLEETQYF
.	TRBV6-5	TRBJ2-7	.	TGTGCCAGCAGTTACTCCGGCGGGGAAGTCTCCTACGAGCAGTACTTC	CASSYSGGEVSYEQYF
.	TRBV30	TRBJ1-6	.	TGTGCCTGGAGGTGGCAGGGAGGTTCACCCCTCCACTTT	CAWRWQGGSPLHF
.	TRBV5-1	TRBJ2-5	TRBD2	TGCGCCAGCAGCTTGGAGGGGGGACTAGGAGAGACCCAGTACTTC	CASSLEGGLGETQYF
.	TRBV7-9	TRBJ2-7	.	TGTGCCAGCAGCTTGGATAACCTACCAGGGCCTGATTACGAGCAGTACTTC	CASSLDNLPGPDYEQYF
few	TRBV4-1	TRBJ1-3	.	TGCGCCAGCAGCCAAGGGAACACCATATATTTT	CASSQGNTIYF
.	TRBV4-1	TRBJ2-7	.	TGCGCCAGCAGCCAGGATACTAGGAGAGAAGAAGAGCAGTACTTC	CASSQDTRREEEQYF
.	TRBV19	TRBJ1-4	.	TGTGCCAGTAGTCGGGCAGAGGCAACTAATGAAAAACTGTTTTTT	CASSRAEATNEKLFF
.	TRBV6-5	TRBJ2-7	TRBD1	TGTGCCACCGGGACAGGGGTTTCCTACGAGCAGTACTTC	CATGTGVSYEQYF
.	TRBV30	TRBJ1-5	TRBD1	TGTGCCTGGAGCCTGGGACAGGGCAATCAGCCCCAGCATTTT	CAWSLGQGNQPQHF
.	TRBV10-1	TRBJ2-3	.	TGCGCCAGCAGTGAGTTCTTAGAAGATACGCAGTATTTT	CASSEFLEDTQYF
.	TRBV2	TRBJ2-7	.	TGTGCCAGTAGGGCGGACGTGTCCTACGAGCAGTACTTC	CASRADVSYEQYF
.	TRBV10-2	TRBJ1-5	TRBD1	TGCGCCACCCGACAGGGGGGCAATCAGCCCCAGCATTTT	CATRQGGNQPQHF
.	TRBV27	TRBJ1-1	.	TGTGCCAGCAGTTTGGGCAGGAACACTGAAGCTTTCTTT	CASSLGRNTEAFF
.	TRBV2	TRBJ2-7	TRBD2	TGTGCCAGCAGTGGGACTAGCGGGGGGGCCGGTATTTACGAGCAGTACTTC	CASSGTSGGAGIYEQYF
once	TRBV6-6	TRBJ2-7	.	TGTGCCAGCAGTTACGAGGCGGTCTACGAGCAGTACTTC	CASSYEAVYEQYF
.	TRBV13	TRBJ2-5	.	TGTGCCAGCAGCTCGCAGATAGAAGAGACCCAGTACTTC	CASSSQIEETQYF
.	TRBV6-5	TRBJ1-1	.	TGTGCCAGCAGTTACTCGAACAGGGCCCATGAAGCTTTCTTT	CASSYSNRAHEAFF
.	TRBV25-1	TRBJ2-3	.	TGTGCCAGCAGTGAGTTTCTCAGCACAGATACGCAGTATTTT	CASSEFLSTDTQYF
.	TRBV19	TRBJ2-7	.	TGTGCCAGTAGTCCCGGGCCTTCCTACGAGCAGTACTTC	CASSPGPSYEQYF
.	TRBV28	TRBJ1-2	TRBD1	TGTGCCAGCAGGCCAACAGGGGAGTATGGCTACACCTTC	CASRPTGEYGYTF
.	TRBV6-5	TRBJ1-2	TRBD1	TGTGCCAGCAGTTACGGGCAGGGGGGAGCCGACGGCTACACCTTC	CASSYGQGGADGYTF
.	TRBV29-1	TRBJ2-1	TRBD1	TGCAGCGTCCTTACCGGACAGGGAATTCTAAGCTCCTACAATGAGCAGTTCTTC	CSVLTGQGILSSYNEQFF
.	TRBV30	TRBJ2-1	TRBD2	TGTGCCTGGAGTGGGGGACTAGCGGAGCAGTTCTTC	CAWSGGLAEQFF
.	TRBV7-6	TRBJ2-7	TRBD1	TGTGCCAGCAGCTTCCGGGACAGGGTCTACGAGCAGTACTTC	CASSFRDRVYEQYF
.	TRBV9	TRBJ1-1	.	TGTGCCAGCAGCGGTTTGACAGGATGGGTCTTT	CASSGLTGWVF
.	TRBV19	TRBJ2-1	.	TGTGCCAGTAGTATAGGAGTTTACAGCCTTTACAATGAGCAGTTCTTC	CASSIGVYSLYNEQFF
once	TRBV5-4	TRBJ2-2	TRBD1	TGTGCCAGCAGCTGGCGAGGGGGCGATACCGGGGAGCTGTTTTTT	CASSWRGGDTGELFF
.	TRBV2	TRBJ2-7	TRBD1	TGTGCCAGCAGCGTTACCGGGACAGGTTCCTACGAGCAGTACTTC	CASSVTGTGSYEQYF
.	TRBV4-1	TRBJ1-4	.	TGCGCCAGCAGCCAAGATCGGGACGACAGGAAGGAAAAACTGTTTTTT	CASSQDRDDRKEKLFF
.	TRBV19	TRBJ2-3	.	TGTGCCAGTAGTACCTCAGCACAGCGGTACACAGATACGCAGTATTTT	CASSTSAQRYTDTQYF
.	TRBV5-6	TRBJ1-4	.	TGTGCCAGCAGCTTGCGCGGGGGCGGGTATGAAAAACTGTTTTTT	CASSLRGGGYEKLFF